This TCR beta chain came from a study of cytomegalovirus exposure and HLA in healthy donors (dated by TCRdb to about 2017). Looking at the study overall: An earlier analysis of more than 550 of the donors reported 250 to 350 Gb of sequence data and roughly 120 million unique TCR beta sequences obtained from some 200 million T cells. A later genetic analysis used genome-wide SNP genotypes for about three fifths of the roughly 700 donors, treating that subset as a discovery cohort. Across under 500 genotyped donors of the cohort, an average of about 250,000 unique TCR beta nucleotide sequences per donor were sequenced, and 15% to 20% of those sequences were non-productive. To predict cytomegalovirus infection status, the study brought together high-throughput TCR immunosequencing, statistical association of individual TCRs with disease status, and machine learning. In a later analysis, previously published TCR beta repertoires from about 640 donors were re-analyzed and high-resolution HLA genotyping was added so that TCR occurrence patterns could be studied. The study used immunosequencing to profile the T cell repertoires of approximately 640 subjects and linked those repertoires to cytomegalovirus serostatus. Donor age, sex, ethnicity and CMV serostatus were compiled alongside the repertoire data. Every discovery cohort repertoire had been produced on one sequencing platform. HLA typing included class I and class II loci at four-digit resolution. An early release that covered 640 HLA-typed donors contained approximately 300 gigabases of sequencing data and tens of millions of unique TCR sequences. The study was designed to test whether signatures of past pathogen exposure could be identified by cataloging public T cell receptors. In the later analysis, no new phenotypic data were used to find candidate immune exposures; instead, reliance was placed on TCR beta sequences and their occurrence across donors. The genetic ancestry cluster associated with self-reported Caucasian donors included approximately 85% of the 300 to 400 genotyped donors. An earlier analysis of a few hundred of the donors applied high-throughput TCR beta sequencing to assess whether each TCR beta V gene segment acted as functional or pseudogenic. Several DR-DQ haplotypes were handled as single units for association and clustering because linkage in the cohort was strong. In addition to the first cohort of 666 subjects, a separate validation cohort of some 120 different subjects was used. Typing coverage differed by locus: A, B, C, DRB1 and DQB1 were typed in roughly 620-640 donors, DQA1 in 522, DPA1 in around 600, and DPB1 in 472.

Inclusive of the bounding cysteine and phenylalanine, the CDR3 is 13 residues long. Just CDR3 DNA is preserved here, 39 bases in frame from base 1. V is shortened by 2 bases, J by 1 base, and the region joining them spans 5 bases. CDR1 and CDR2 (SGHTA, FQGTGA) derive from the germline V gene. Overall study outcomes, separate from this receptor: Some IMGT-functional V segments, including TRBV6-2 and TRBV6-3, could not be distinguished by the 87-base-pair reads and were therefore excluded. The classifier was reported to diagnose cytomegalovirus status with high specificity and sensitivity in both the original and validation cohorts. The sequencing pipeline was judged likely to have produced a cluster of highly shared sequence variants as a technical artifact. In a later analysis, HLA-associated TCR beta chains were found to be more clonally expanded and to have lower generation probabilities than equally common non-associated chains. In vitro tests confirmed that three of the cytomegalovirus-associated TCR beta chains recognize cytomegalovirus antigens. A later analysis found that TCR association rates varied across HLA loci, with DRB1 alleles showing the most associated TCRs and HLA-C alleles the fewest. Roughly uniform sequencing depth across donors was assumed in presence/absence analyses, although this assumption may not hold. This cohort had only TCR beta chains sequenced, and the lack of alpha or paired-chain data limited which features could be detected. A later genetic analysis associated a missense DCLRE1C variant with V-gene and J-gene trimming of TCR beta chains, and an independent cohort replicated the association. Because counts were too low, about 15 rarely observed V segments, including chromosome 9 orphons, were left out of the earlier analysis of a few hundred of the donors. Because some donors lacked HLA typing at each locus, the association tests relied only on the typed subset. According to a later analysis, parvovirus B19, influenza, CMV and Epstein-Barr virus appeared linked to several top co-occurrence clusters. According to a later analysis, most CMV-associated TCR beta chains appeared to be HLA-restricted, and the HLA associations seemed to be driven largely by CMV exposure. The authors suggested that the approach could potentially be extended to other disease states and immunological phenotypes. Most TCR sequences were seen in very few donors, while some public TCRs were found in many individuals. Broadly in line with IMGT annotations, most TCR beta V segments showed up in productive rearrangements about 87% or about 30% of the time in an earlier analysis of several hundred of the donors. Compared with the 666-donor mean, donors in an Asian-associated ancestry cluster had fewer N-insertions in productive TCRs, according to a later genetic analysis. When HLA alleles, especially DR and DQ, strongly co-occurred, TCR associations were difficult to assign to individual alleles. The study listed 150 to 200 TCR beta chains as associated with cytomegalovirus. Linkage disequilibrium might explain the correlated functional status among segregating V segments, but an unknown experimental factor could not be ruled out. CMV serostatus was the only immune exposure information available for the cohort. A later analysis associated around 16,000 TCR beta sequences with specific HLA alleles at a false discovery rate of 0.05. A further reported finding was that TCR beta sequences accurately predicted the HLA-A and HLA-B alleles for most subjects in the first cohort.

In total, roughly 710 healthy bone marrow donors made up the cohort. At the time of sampling, every cohort member was nominally healthy, though immune exposures that went unrecorded were likely present. The donor was CMV seronegative and was included in the group of approximately 350 seronegative cohort members. Every donor gave a peripheral blood sample, and the peripheral blood mononuclear cells from that sample were used for TCR beta sequencing. The Qiagen DNeasy Blood Extraction Kit was used to extract genomic DNA from the blood cell samples. The table lists this clone with a few counts. Its antigen remains unidentified. No base qualities exist here, and no much larger clone lies one base off it. The receptor library was made with the immunoSEQ multiplex PCR assay. A mixture of 60 forward primers for TCR Vbeta segments and 13 reverse primers for TCR Jbeta segments was used in the multiplex PCR. A multiplex PCR assay on genomic DNA amplified the CDR3 region of rearranged TCR beta genes. Amplified TCR beta libraries were sequenced as 87-base-pair reads on the Illumina HiSeq System. From the authors' description of their analysis: In a later analysis, tens of millions of unique TCR beta chains were counted across the 500 to 850 repertoires, and roughly 11 million of these chains were shared by at least two donors. A nearest-neighbor algorithm error-corrected the raw reads and collapsed the reads into unique sequences, merging closely related sequences to remove PCR and sequencing errors. To assign V, D and J gene segments, CDR3 sequences were aligned to IMGT reference sequences. For a sequence to be retained, a match of at least six nucleotides to both a V gene segment and a J gene segment was required. Rearrangements were called productive when the CDR3 lacked stop codons and stayed in frame with V and J; all others were non-productive. Following IMGT convention, CDR3 was defined as the stretch from the second conserved V-encoded cysteine up to the conserved J-encoded phenylalanine. Sequences without an unambiguous match to a single V gene segment were excluded from the earlier analysis of 450 to 750 of the donors. An earlier analysis of fewer than 750 of the donors called V segments functional above 56.7% productive rearrangements and segregating when the between-donor standard deviation exceeded 5%. A statistical classification framework was built to diagnose cytomegalovirus status from the catalog of TCR beta chain sequences. A later analysis assigned V and J genes by comparing TCR nucleotide sequences with IMGT/GENE-DB human TR gene sequences. A later analysis assigned CDR3 sequences and most-parsimonious VDJ recombination scenarios with the TCRdist pipeline. In a later analysis, each TCR beta chain was defined by its CDR3 amino acid sequence together with its V-gene family, and reads lacking a unique V-gene family were excluded. As a way to deal with suspected cross-contamination and a sequencing artifact, a later analysis dropped approximately 590 nucleotide sequences that were highly shared and had low generation probability. For each public chain, a later analysis derived a clonal expansion index from normalized ranks of inferred template counts within each repertoire. In a later analysis, generation probabilities were computed using a VDJ recombination model fitted to out-of-frame rearrangements, and the results were checked against IGoR. Hypergeometric tests were used in a later analysis to score TCR-TCR, TCR-HLA and TCR-CMV co-occurrence, with a repertoire-size bias correction applied to the TCR pairs. To estimate false discovery rates, a later analysis permuted the HLA or CMV assignments 20 times. In a later analysis, co-occurring TCRs were grouped using DBSCAN, and TCRdist sequence similarity was added for clustering within HLA-allele-positive subsets. Repertoires with fewer than 30,000 or more than 120,000 public chains were left out of co-occurrence clustering, as were a handful of repertoires with anomalous nucleotide sharing. Drawn from immuneACCESS, this table holds only the in-frame rearrangements with V and J called that TCRdb kept. Clones are partly lost; checked studies trace under half to an unresolved V gene and leave the rest unexplained. D and trimming come from the DNA, and the V and J calls and clone size come from that table. Recorded for this sample are more than 55,000 clones; around 80% of them occurred a single time. Together, the top ten hold 3.9% of the sample.

The chain couples TRBV7-3 to TRBJ1-1; the D region possibly corresponds to TRBD1 (5 bases align). This TCR came from a woman between 35 and 50 years old in good health and CMV-seronegative. The sequenced sample was PBMCs. The nucleotide sequence reads TGTGCCAGCAGCTTAGACAGGAACACTGAAGCTTTCTTT. Translated, this is CASSLDRNTEAFF.